What follows describes a single TCR beta chain. The antigen is undetermined. The PCR had 60 Vbeta and 13 Jbeta primers. Assay: immunoSEQ multiplex PCR; the TCRdb copy retains only in-frame clones and omits some. The data hold 95,000 to 150,000 clones, with 65% to 80% observed a single time. This record comes from a study of cytomegalovirus exposure and HLA in healthy donors. Trimming removed 3 bases from V and 12 bases from J; junction bases left unmatched: 13. The CDR3 is made up of 14 amino acids. Germline V lookup: CDR1 SEHNR, CDR2 FQNEAQ (reference sequence). General observations from the study: The authors confirmed in vitro that a few CMV-associated chains were specific for CMV antigens. Analyzed later, association rates of TCRs varied across HLA loci, with DRB1 most and HLA-C fewest. TCR beta V segments were, for the most part, productive about 87% or about 30% of the time in an earlier analysis. Around 18,000 TCR beta sequences were associated with HLA alleles at 0.05 false discovery rate in a later analysis.

The chain uses TRBV7-9 and TRBJ2-5; 7 bases line up with TRBD2. Specimen: PBMCs. This clonotype originated in a man aged 60-69 years in good health and CMV-seropositive. CDR3 nucleotides: TGTGCCAGCAGCTTGGGGGAGGGCCAAGGGAGCGAGTACTTC. This gives the protein CASSLGEGQGSEYF.